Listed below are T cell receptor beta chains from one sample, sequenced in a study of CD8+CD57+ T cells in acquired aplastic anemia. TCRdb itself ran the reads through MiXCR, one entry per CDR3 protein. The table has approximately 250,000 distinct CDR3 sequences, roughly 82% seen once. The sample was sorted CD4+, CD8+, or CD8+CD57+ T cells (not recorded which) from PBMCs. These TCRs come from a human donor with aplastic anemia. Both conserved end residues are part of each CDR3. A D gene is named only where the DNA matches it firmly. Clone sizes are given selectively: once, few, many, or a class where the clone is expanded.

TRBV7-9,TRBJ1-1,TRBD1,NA,TGTGCCAGCAGCCGAGGGGACAGCATGAACACTGAAGCTTTCTTT,CASSRGDSMNTEAFF
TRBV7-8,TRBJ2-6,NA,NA,TGTGCCAGCAGCCCAGCGAGAGCTGGCGCCACCGTCCTGACTTTC,CASSPARAGATVLTF
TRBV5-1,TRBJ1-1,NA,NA,TGTGCCAGCGGCGTCGGGGGCACAGAGAACACTGAAGCTTTCTTT,CASGVGGTENTEAFF
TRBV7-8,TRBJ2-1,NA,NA,TGTGCCAGCAGCTGGGCGGGTGGTACCGATGAGCAGTTCTTC,CASSWAGGTDEQFF
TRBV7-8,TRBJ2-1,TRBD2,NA,TGTGCCAGCAGCGTTGGGGGGGTTCCCGAGACGTTGTTT,CASSVGGVPETLF
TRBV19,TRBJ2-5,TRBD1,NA,TGTGCCAGTAGTGTGACAGGGAATGGCAATCAGCCCCAGTACTTC,CASSVTGNGNQPQYF
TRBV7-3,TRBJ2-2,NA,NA,TGCGCCAGCAGCCTGAGTTCCGGGAAGCCGAACCTCGACGAGCTGTTTTTT,CASSLSSGKPNLDELFF
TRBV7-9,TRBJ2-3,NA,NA,TGTGCCAGCAGCTTTAGCAGGACAAGGACAGATAAGCAGTATTTT,CASSFSRTRTDKQYF
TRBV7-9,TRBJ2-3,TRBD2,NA,TGTGCCAGCAGCTTAGAGAGCGGGACGGGTGGGGAGCAGTTT,CASSLESGTGGEQF
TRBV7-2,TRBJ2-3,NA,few,TGTGCCAGCAGCTTAGCGGGGGGGGCCCGGGTCAAGTATTTT,CASSLAGGARVKYF
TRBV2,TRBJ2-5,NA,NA,TGTGCCACCAGCGGAGGGAGCAAGCATGAGACCCAGTTTTTC,CATSGGSKHETQFF
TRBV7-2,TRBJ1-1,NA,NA,TGTGCCAGCAGATCTGGACAGAGGTTGACTGAAGCTTTCTTT,CASRSGQRLTEAFF
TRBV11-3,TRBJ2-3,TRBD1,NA,TGTGCCAGCAGCTTTTCACAGGGGGCCGATACGCAGTATTTT,CASSFSQGADTQYF
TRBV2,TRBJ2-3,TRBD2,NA,TGTGCCAGCAGCGAAGCGGGAGGTCCCGAGCAGCAGTATTTT,CASSEAGGPEQQYF
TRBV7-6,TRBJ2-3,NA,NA,TGTGCCAGCAGCTTAGTGCTCACAGATACGCAGTATTTT,CASSLVLTDTQYF
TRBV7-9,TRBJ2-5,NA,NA,TGTGCCACCAGCAGAAGTTTCTTAGAAGTGAGCGAGACCCAGTACTTC,CATSRSFLEVSETQYF
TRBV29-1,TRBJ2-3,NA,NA,TGCACCACAAAGAGGGCGAGCGGTGCAGATACGCAGTATTTT,CTTKRASGADTQYF
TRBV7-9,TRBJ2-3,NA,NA,TGTGCCAGCAGCCAGGACTCGAGACGCACAGATACGCAGTATTTC,CASSQDSRRTDTQYF
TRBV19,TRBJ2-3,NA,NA,TGTGCCAGTAGCTTAGCACCCACAGATATGCAGTATTTC,CASSLAPTDMQYF
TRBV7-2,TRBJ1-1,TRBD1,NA,TGTGCCAGCAGCTTAGAACGGACAGGGAACTCTGGAGCTTTCTTT,CASSLERTGNSGAFF
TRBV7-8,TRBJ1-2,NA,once,TGTGCCAGCAGCTTAGCTGGAGGGTCAAACTCGCAGTACACCTTC,CASSLAGGSNSQYTF
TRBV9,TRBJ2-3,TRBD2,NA,TGTAGCAGCGCGGGAGGTTCCGATACGCAGTATTTT,CSSAGGSDTQYF
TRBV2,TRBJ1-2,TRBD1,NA,TGTGCCAGCAGTGCAGGGGGGATGCATGAGCAGTTCTTCTACACCTTC,CASSAGGMHEQFFYTF
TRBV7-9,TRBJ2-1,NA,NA,TGTGCCAGCAGCTTTGAGGGAAGCAGGGGTCGCGATGAGCAGTTCTTC,CASSFEGSRGRDEQFF
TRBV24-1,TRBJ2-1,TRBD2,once,TGTTCCACCGGGACTAGCGGGGGGATGCATGAGCAGTTCTTC,CSTGTSGGMHEQFF
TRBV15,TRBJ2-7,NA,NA,TGTGCCACCAGCAGCGGCAGCGAGCAAGACGCCCAGTACTTC,CATSSGSEQDAQYF
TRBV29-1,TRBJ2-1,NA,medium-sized,TGCAGCGTTGGACCTCCCAACAATGAGCAGTTCTTC,CSVGPPNNEQFF
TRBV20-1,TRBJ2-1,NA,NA,TGCAGTGCTAGAGATTTTAGGAGGCGGACCTACAATGAGCAGTTCTTC,CSARDFRRRTYNEQFF
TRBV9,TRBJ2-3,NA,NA,TGTGCCAGCAGCGTGGGGGGACGACAGGGAGGACACAATTTT,CASSVGGRQGGHNF
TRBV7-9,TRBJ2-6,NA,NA,TGTGCCAGCAGCTCGGCCGACAGCAGCTACGAGCAGAACGTCCTGACTTTC,CASSSADSSYEQNVLTF
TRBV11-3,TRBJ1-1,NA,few,TGTGCCAGCAGCTTAGACGTCACAGGATTCACTGAAGCTTTCTTT,CASSLDVTGFTEAFF
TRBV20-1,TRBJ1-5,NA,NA,TGCAGTGTTAGGGATGCGACAGCCGTTCATCAGCCCCAGCATTTT,CSVRDATAVHQPQHF
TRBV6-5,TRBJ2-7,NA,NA,TGTGCCACCAGCAAAAGCGACATCTCCTACGAGCAGTACTTC,CATSKSDISYEQYF
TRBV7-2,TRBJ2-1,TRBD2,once,TGTGCCAGCAGCCCCCTAGCGGGCGGGGGGAATGAGCAGCAGTTCTTC,CASSPLAGGGNEQQFF
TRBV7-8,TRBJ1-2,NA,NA,TGTGCCAGCAGCTTGGCGAGAGACGGGCATGCATATGGCTACACCTTC,CASSLARDGHAYGYTF